These 2 T cell receptor beta chains came from one sample sequenced in a study of vaccination and CD4 T cells after COVID-19. Time point of the sample: late sampling 161 to 241 days after vaccination in three convalescent patients. TCRdb called the PCR reads again in MiXCR, with one record for every CDR3 protein. The table has 30,000 to 40,000 distinct CDR3 sequences, under 45% seen once; the top ten hold 5% to 6.5%. Sample: CD4+ T cells from blood, taken about 7 months after SARS-CoV-2 vaccination. The receptors were sampled from a human donor who had recovered from COVID-19.

The rearrangement links TRBV7-3 to TRBJ2-1; no clear D gene. V dropped 3 bases and J dropped 0 bases, with 9 bases sitting between them. The CDR3 is 15 amino acids. Germline lookup yields CDR1 SGHTA and CDR2 FQGTGA. CDR3 DNA: TGTGCCAGCAGCTTTGACGGCAACTCCTACAATGAGCAGTTCTTC. Encoded protein: CASSFDGNSYNEQFF.

The chain employs TRBV6-2 or TRBV6-3 and TRBJ2-7; a possible D gene is TRBD2 (5 bases). The CDR3 runs to 13 residues. V lost 11 bases to trimming and J lost 4 bases, with 18 bases between them. Germline V lookup: CDR1 MNHEY, CDR2 SVGEGT. The CDR3 loop reads CAAAAGNLYEQYF. The CDR3, as DNA: TGTGCCGCAGCTGCCGGGAACCTTTACGAGCAGTACTTC.